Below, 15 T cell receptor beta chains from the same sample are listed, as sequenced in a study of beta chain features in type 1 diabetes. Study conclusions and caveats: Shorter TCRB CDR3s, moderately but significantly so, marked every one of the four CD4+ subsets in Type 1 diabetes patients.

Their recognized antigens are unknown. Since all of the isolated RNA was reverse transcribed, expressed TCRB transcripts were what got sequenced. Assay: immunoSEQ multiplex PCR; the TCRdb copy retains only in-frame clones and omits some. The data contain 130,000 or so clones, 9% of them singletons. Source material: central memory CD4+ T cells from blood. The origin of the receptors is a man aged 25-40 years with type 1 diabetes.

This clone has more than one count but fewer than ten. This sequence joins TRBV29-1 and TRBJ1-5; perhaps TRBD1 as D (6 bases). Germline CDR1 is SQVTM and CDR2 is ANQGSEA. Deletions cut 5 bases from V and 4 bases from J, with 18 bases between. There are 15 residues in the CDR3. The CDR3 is CSVSTGQQENQPQHF. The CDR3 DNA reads TGCAGCGTTTCAACAGGACAGCAAGAGAATCAGCCCCAGCATTTT.

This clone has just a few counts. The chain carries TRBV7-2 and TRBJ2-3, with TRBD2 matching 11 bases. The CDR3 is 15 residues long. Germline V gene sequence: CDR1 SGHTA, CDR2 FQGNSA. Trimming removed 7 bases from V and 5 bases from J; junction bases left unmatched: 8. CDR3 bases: TGTGCCAGCACCCAACTAGCGGGGGCCTTAGATACGCAGTATTTT. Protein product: CASTQLAGALDTQYF. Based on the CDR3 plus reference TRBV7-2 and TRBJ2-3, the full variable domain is GAGVSQSPSNKVTEKGKDVELRCDPISGHTALYWYRQSLGQGLEFLIYFQGNSAPDKSGLPSDRFSAERTGGSVSTLTIQRTQQEDSAVYLCASTQLAGALDTQYFGPGTRLTVL.

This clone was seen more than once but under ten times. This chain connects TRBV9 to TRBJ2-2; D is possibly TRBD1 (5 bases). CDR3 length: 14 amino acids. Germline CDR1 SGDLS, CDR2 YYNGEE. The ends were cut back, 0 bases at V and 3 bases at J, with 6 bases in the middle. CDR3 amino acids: CASSVAGYTGELFF. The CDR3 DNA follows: TGTGCCAGCAGCGTAGCAGGGTACACCGGGGAGCTGTTTTTT.

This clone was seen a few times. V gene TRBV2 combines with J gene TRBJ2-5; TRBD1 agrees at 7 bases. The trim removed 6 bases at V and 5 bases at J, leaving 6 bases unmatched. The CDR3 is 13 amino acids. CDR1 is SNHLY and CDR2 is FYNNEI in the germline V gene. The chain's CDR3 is CASSPDRVETQYF. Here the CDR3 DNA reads TGTGCCAGCAGCCCTGACAGGGTGGAGACCCAGTACTTC. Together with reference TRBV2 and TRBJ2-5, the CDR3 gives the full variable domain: EPEVTQTPSHQVTQMGQEVILRCVPISNHLYFYWYRQILGQKVEFLVSFYNNEISEKSEIFDDQFSVERPDGSNFTLKIRSTKLEDSAMYFCASSPDRVETQYFGPGTRLLVL.

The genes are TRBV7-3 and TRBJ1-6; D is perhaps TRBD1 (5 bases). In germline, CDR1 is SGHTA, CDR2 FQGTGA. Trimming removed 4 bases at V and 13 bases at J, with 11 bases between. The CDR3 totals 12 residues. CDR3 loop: CASSSNGGPLHF. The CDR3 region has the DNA TGTGCCAGCAGCTCGAATGGGGGGCCCCTCCACTTT.

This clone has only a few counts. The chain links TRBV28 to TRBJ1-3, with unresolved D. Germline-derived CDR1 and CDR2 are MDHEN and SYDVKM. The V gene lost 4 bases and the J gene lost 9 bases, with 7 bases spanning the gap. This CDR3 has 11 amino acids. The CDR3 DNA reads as TGTGCCAGCAGTTCCCCATCCACCATATATTTT. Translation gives CASSSPSTIYF.

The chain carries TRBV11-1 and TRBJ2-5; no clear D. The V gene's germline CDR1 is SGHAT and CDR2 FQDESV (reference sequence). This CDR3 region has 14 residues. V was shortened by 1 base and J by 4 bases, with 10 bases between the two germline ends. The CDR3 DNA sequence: TGTGCCAGCAGCTTAGAAGGAGTCTTAGAGACCCAGTACTTC. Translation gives CASSLEGVLETQYF.

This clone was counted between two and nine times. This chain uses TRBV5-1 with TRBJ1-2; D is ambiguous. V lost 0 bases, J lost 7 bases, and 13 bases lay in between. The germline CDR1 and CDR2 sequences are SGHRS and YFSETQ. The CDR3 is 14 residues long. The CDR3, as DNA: TGCGCCAGCAGCTTGGAGCACGGAGGAGGTGGCTACACCTTC. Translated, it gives CASSLEHGGGGYTF.

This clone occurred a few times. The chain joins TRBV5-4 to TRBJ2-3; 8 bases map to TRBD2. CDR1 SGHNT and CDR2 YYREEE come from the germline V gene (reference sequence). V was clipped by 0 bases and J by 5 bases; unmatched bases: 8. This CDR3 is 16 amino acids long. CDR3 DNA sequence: TGTGCCAGCAGCTTGGCCAGGGCGGGGGGTAGAGATACGCAGTATTTT. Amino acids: CASSLARAGGRDTQYF.

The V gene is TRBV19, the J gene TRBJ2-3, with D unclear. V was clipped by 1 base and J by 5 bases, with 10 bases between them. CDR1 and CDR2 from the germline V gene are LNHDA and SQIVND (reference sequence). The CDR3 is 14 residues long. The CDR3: CASSIADIEDTQYF. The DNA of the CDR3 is TGTGCCAGTAGTATAGCAGATATTGAAGATACGCAGTATTTT. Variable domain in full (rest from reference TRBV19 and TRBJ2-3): DGGITQSPKYLFRKEGQNVTLSCEQNLNHDAMYWYRQDPGQGLRLIYYSQIVNDFQKGDIAEGYSVSREKKESFPLTVTSAQKNPTAFYLCASSIADIEDTQYFGPGTRLTVL.

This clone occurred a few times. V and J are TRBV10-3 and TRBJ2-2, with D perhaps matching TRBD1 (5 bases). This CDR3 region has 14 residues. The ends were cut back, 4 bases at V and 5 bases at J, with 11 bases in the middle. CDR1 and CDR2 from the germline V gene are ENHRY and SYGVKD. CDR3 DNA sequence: TGTGCCATCAGTGTTGCAGGGCTGACCGGGGAGCTGTTTTTT. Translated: CAISVAGLTGELFF.

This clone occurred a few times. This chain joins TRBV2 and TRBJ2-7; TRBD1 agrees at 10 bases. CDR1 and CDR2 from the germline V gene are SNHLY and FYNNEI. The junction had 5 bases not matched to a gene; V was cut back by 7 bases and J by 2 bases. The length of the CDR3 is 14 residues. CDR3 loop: CASTRDRGAYEQYF. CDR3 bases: TGTGCCAGCACCCGGGACAGGGGTGCCTACGAGCAGTACTTC.

CDR3 sequence: CASSEVREDTQYF. CDR3 DNA: TGTGCCAGCAGTGAAGTCAGGGAAGATACGCAGTATTTT. V gene TRBV6-1 combines with J gene TRBJ2-3; tentative D call: TRBD1 (5 bases). The CDR3 is 13 amino acids. The germline gives CDR1 MNHNS, CDR2 SASEGT. Trimming pared 1 base from V and 5 bases from J, leaving 7 bases between.

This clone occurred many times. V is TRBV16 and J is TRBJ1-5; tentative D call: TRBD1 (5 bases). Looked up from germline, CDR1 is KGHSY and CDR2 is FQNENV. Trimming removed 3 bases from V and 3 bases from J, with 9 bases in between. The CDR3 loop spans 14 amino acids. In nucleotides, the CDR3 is TGTGCCAGCAGCCAGGGGCAGACCAATCAGCCCCAGCATTTT. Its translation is CASSQGQTNQPQHF.

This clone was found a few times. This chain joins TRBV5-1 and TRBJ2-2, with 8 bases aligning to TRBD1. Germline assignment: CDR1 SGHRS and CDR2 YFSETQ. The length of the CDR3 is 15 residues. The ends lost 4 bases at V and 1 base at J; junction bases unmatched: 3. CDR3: CASSPGQGNTGELFF. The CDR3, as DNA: TGCGCCAGCAGCCCCGGACAGGGGAACACCGGGGAGCTGTTTTTT.